These 32 T cell receptor beta chains share one sample of origin, sequenced in a study of blood T cells in healthy people across ages. PCR was performed a second time for about 6 to 12 cycles using a sample-barcoded 5' primer and a J-beta primer mix. TCRdb re-called the 5' RACE reads with MiXCR, one entry per CDR3 protein. There are roughly 700,000 distinct CDR3 sequences in the sample; 20% to 25% occur only once, and under 9.5% lies in the top ten. The same specimen was also included in a second study, on T cells of mothers and their children.

Material: blood. These receptors originate from a boy under 18 in good health.

J is TRBJ1-3 and V is TRBV7-2, with D unclear. The CDR3 covers 15 residues. Trimming removed 5 bases at V and 3 bases at J, with 14 bases between. CDR1 and CDR2 (germline): SGHTA, FQGNSA. The CDR3 sequence is CASSREGGYGNTIYF. The CDR3 region has the DNA TGTGCCAGCAGCCGCGAAGGCGGTTATGGAAACACCATATATTTT.

V usage is TRBV7-9 and J usage is TRBJ1-6; the D is unclear. The CDR3 is 13 amino acids. Germline-derived CDR1 and CDR2 are SEHNR and FQNEAQ (reference sequence). Trimming shortened V by 3 bases and J by 9 bases, and 9 bases separated the two germline ends. CDR3 loop: CASSLIQISPLHF. The CDR3 DNA reads as TGTGCCAGCAGCTTGATCCAAATTTCACCCCTCCACTTT.

This clonotype was detected once. An end of the junction does not agree with germline; a read error may underlie this. This chain connects TRBV7-9 to TRBJ2-3, with D perhaps assigned TRBD1 or TRBD2 (5 bases each). Germline-derived CDR1 and CDR2 are SEHNR and FQNEAQ (reference sequence). CDR3 length equals 16 residues. CDR3 sequence reads: CASSHPPGTSTDTRYF. The CDR3 nucleotides are TGTGCCAGCAGTCATCCCCCCGGGACCAGCACAGATACGCGGTATTTT.

This clonotype was seen more than once but under ten times. This chain connects TRBV6-5 to TRBJ1-1; 12 positions match TRBD1. CDR3 length: 14 amino acids. The V gene's germline CDR1 is MNHEY and CDR2 SVGAGI. J lost 9 bases, V lost 2 bases, and 4 bases had no gene match. CDR3 sequence reads: CASSYAGQGAQAFF. The CDR3 bases are TGTGCCAGCAGTTACGCGGGACAGGGGGCTCAAGCTTTCTTT.

This chain uses TRBV7-9 with TRBJ2-1; TRBD1 matches 8 bases. Germline CDR1 and CDR2: SEHNR and FQNEAQ (reference sequence). There are 13 residues in the CDR3. The junction had 6 bases not matched to a gene; V was cut back by 7 bases and J by 7 bases. CDR3 loop: CASMGQGANEQFF. For the CDR3, the DNA is TGTGCCAGCATGGGCCAGGGGGCTAATGAGCAGTTCTTC.

The V gene is TRBV13, the J gene TRBJ1-1, with D possibly matching TRBD1 (6 bases). Trimming pared 0 bases from V and 8 bases from J, leaving 16 bases between. CDR1 and CDR2 (germline): PRHDT, FYEKMQ (reference sequence). This CDR3 region has 15 residues. The CDR3 region is CASSLGLAGESEAFF. The CDR3 nucleotides read TGTGCCAGCAGCTTAGGTCTCGCAGGGGAGTCCGAAGCTTTCTTT.

This chain links TRBV27 with TRBJ2-5; perhaps TRBD2 as D (7 bases). Germline V lookup: CDR1 MNHEY, CDR2 SMNVEV (reference sequence). V lost 5 bases, J lost 12 bases, and 16 bases lay in between. The CDR3 spans 12 residues. The CDR3 sequence: CASSQTAGAEYF. As DNA, the CDR3 is TGTGCCAGCAGTCAAACCGCGGGGGCGGAGTACTTC.

This clonotype has just a few counts. This chain uses TRBV4-2 with TRBJ1-1; D unclear. The ends were cut back, 1 base at V and 3 bases at J, with 9 bases in the middle. CDR1 is LGHNA, CDR2 YNFKEQ, per germline. The CDR3 runs 14 residues. As DNA, the CDR3 is TGTGCCAGCAGCCAAGGGGTCACAGACACTGAAGCTTTCTTT. Encoded protein: CASSQGVTDTEAFF.

The rearrangement links TRBV5-1 to TRBJ2-5; no clear D gene. Germline V gene lookup returns CDR1 SGHRS and CDR2 YFSETQ. This CDR3 region has 16 residues. Trimming stripped 3 bases from V and 1 base from J, with 16 bases between. The CDR3 protein is CASSSRPARSQETQYF. The CDR3 bases are TGCGCCAGCAGCTCCCGGCCCGCCAGATCCCAAGAGACCCAGTACTTC.

This clonotype has more than one count but fewer than ten. V usage is TRBV7-3 and J usage is TRBJ2-1; a possible D gene is TRBD2 (5 bases). Germline CDR1 SGHTA, CDR2 FQGTGA. The CDR3 is 13 residues long. V was clipped by 8 bases and J by 12 bases, with 20 bases between them. CDR3 residues: CASSSIPEDGQFF. Written as DNA, the CDR3 is TGTGCCAGCTCATCAATCCCGGAGGATGGGCAGTTCTTC.

The chain recombines TRBV6-6 with TRBJ2-2; D is uncertain. This CDR3 spans 13 amino acids. From germline, CDR1 is MNHNY and CDR2 SVGAGI (reference sequence). Trimming left V 8 bases short and J 2 bases short, with 9 bases between. CDR3 nucleotide sequence: TGTGCCAGCGACGATACTAACACCGGGGAGCTGTTTTTT. Its protein product is CASDDTNTGELFF.

This clonotype turned up a few times. Mismatch with germline at one junction end may stem from a read error. V usage is TRBV7-9 and J usage is TRBJ2-6; TRBD1 matches at 8 bases. Per the germline V gene, CDR1 is SEHNR and CDR2 is FQNEAQ (reference sequence). The CDR3 sequence is 15 residues long. The chain's CDR3 is CASSLGTGMADVLTF. CDR3 nucleotide sequence: TGTGCCAGCAGCTTAGGGACAGGGATGGCCGACGTCCTGACTTTC.

The table lists this clonotype with a few counts. CDR3 region: CASSLAGGSNEQFF. The CDR3 DNA follows: TGTGCCAGCAGTTTAGCGGGAGGGTCAAATGAGCAGTTCTTC. This sequence joins TRBV12-3 or TRBV12-4 and TRBJ2-1; TRBD2 agrees at 7 bases. CDR3 length equals 14 residues. V was pared by 0 bases and J by 7 bases, with 3 bases of the junction left unmatched.

The CDR3 sequence: CASSDGGHQFF. The CDR3 region has the DNA TGTGCCAGCAGTGATGGGGGGCACCAGTTCTTC. The chain carries TRBV2 and TRBJ2-5; D may correspond to TRBD1 or TRBD2 (6 bases each). The J call is in doubt because the DNA end fits TRBJ2-1 better. Germline assignment: CDR1 SNHLY and CDR2 FYNNEI. The CDR3 loop spans 11 amino acids.

A few counts support this clonotype. The chain is built from TRBV13 and TRBJ2-5, with 7 bases fitting TRBD1. Germline assignment: CDR1 PRHDT and CDR2 FYEKMQ (reference sequence). The trim removed 5 bases at V and 2 bases at J, leaving 5 bases unmatched. The length of the CDR3 is 14 residues. As DNA, the CDR3 is TGTGCCAGCAGCCTGACAGGGAAACAAGAGACCCAGTACTTC. Translated: CASSLTGKQETQYF.

This clonotype was detected only a few times. The gene calls are TRBV20-1 and TRBJ2-5; D not resolved. Near its end, the DNA agrees better with TRBJ2-7, so the J call may be wrong. Germline CDR1 reads DFQATT; CDR2 reads SNEGSKA (reference sequence). There are 13 residues in the CDR3. In nucleotides, the CDR3 is TGCAGTGCTAGAGATCCCAGCCGGGACGAGCAGTACTTC. It translates to CSARDPSRDEQYF.

This clonotype was picked up a small number of times. The chain links TRBV20-1 to TRBJ1-1; D unclear. CDR3 length equals 15 residues. The germline V gene encodes CDR1 DFQATT and CDR2 SNEGSKA (reference sequence). Trimming took off 0 bases at V and 0 bases at J, with 11 bases between the two ends. The CDR3 here is CSARDQNSLNTEAFF. The CDR3 DNA sequence: TGCAGTGCTAGAGATCAGAACAGTTTGAACACTGAAGCTTTCTTT.

This clonotype was recorded a few times. This chain connects TRBV29-1 to TRBJ2-1; 8 positions match TRBD2. Per germline, CDR1 SQVTM and CDR2 ANQGSEA. V shed 7 bases, J shed 7 bases, and the junction held 9 bases outside the gene matches. The CDR3 length is 13 residues. Here the CDR3 reads CSGREAGGNEQFF. CDR3 sequence (DNA): TGCAGCGGGCGGGAGGCCGGGGGGAATGAGCAGTTCTTC.

The chain combines TRBV24-1 with TRBJ2-5; TRBD1 matches 7 bases. CDR1 and CDR2 (germline): KGHDR, SFDVKD. This CDR3 comprises 16 residues. V was pared by 4 bases and J by 5 bases, with 12 bases of the junction left unmatched. Here the CDR3 DNA reads TGTGCCACCAGTGAACTACGACAGGGCCTCAGGGAGACCCAGTACTTC. It translates to CATSELRQGLRETQYF.

About this clonotype itself: The junction differs from germline at one of its ends, possibly a read error. CDR3 bases: TGTGCCGGCAGCTCCACCAAAGGGACTAGCGGGAGTCTCTACGAGCAGTACTTC. Translating it yields CAGSSTKGTSGSLYEQYF. The rearrangement links TRBV5-6 to TRBJ2-7; 14 positions agree with TRBD2. CDR1 and CDR2 (germline): SGHDT, YYEEEE. CDR3 size: 18 residues.

In DNA form, the CDR3 reads TGTGCCAGCAGTGAAGGGCCACTTAGACGGGGTGAAAAACTGTTTTTT. Translating it yields CASSEGPLRRGEKLFF. The rearrangement uses TRBV25-1 and TRBJ1-4, with D unclear. CDR3 length: 16 residues. V was trimmed by 2 bases and J by 7 bases, leaving 17 bases between them. Germline V lookup: CDR1 MGHDK, CDR2 SYGVNS.

The rearrangement joins TRBV20-1 to TRBJ1-1; D remains ambiguous. Germline V gives CDR1 DFQATT, CDR2 SNEGSKA (reference sequence). The V gene lost 4 bases and the J gene lost 0 bases, with 24 bases spanning the gap. The CDR3 is 18 residues long. As DNA, the CDR3 is TGCAGTGCTAAGTCCGGTTTGCGGGCCTCGGGGATGAACACTGAAGCTTTCTTT. Its translation: CSAKSGLRASGMNTEAFF.

This chain connects TRBV4-3 to TRBJ2-5; possibly TRBD1 or TRBD2 for D (5 bases each). Trimming took 0 bases from V and 4 from J, leaving 9 bases between them. The germline V gene has CDR1 LGHNA and CDR2 YSLEER. CDR3 length equals 14 residues. The CDR3: CASSQDEGRETQYF. CDR3 nucleotides: TGCGCCAGCAGCCAAGATGAGGGGAGAGAGACCCAGTACTTC.

This chain links TRBV2 with TRBJ1-1, with D tentatively TRBD1 (5 bases). Germline CDR1 SNHLY, CDR2 FYNNEI. V was trimmed by 3 bases and J by 4 bases, leaving 15 bases between them. The CDR3 runs 15 residues. The CDR3 nucleotides are TGTGCCAGCAGTGATTGGCCGGGGGGAAGCACTGAAGCTTTCTTT. Translating it yields CASSDWPGGSTEAFF.

In this sample, this clonotype turned up once. This chain connects TRBV11-2 to TRBJ2-4, with TRBD2 identical over 9 bases. The CDR3 loop spans 17 amino acids. Trimming removed 5 bases from V and 0 bases from J; junction bases left unmatched: 8. Germline assignment: CDR1 SGHAT and CDR2 FQNNGV. CDR3 residues: CASSLIAGAKAKNIQYF. The CDR3 coding sequence is TGTGCCAGCAGCCTTATAGCGGGAGCCAAAGCCAAAAACATTCAGTACTTC.

This clonotype was recorded many times. V and J are TRBV7-3 and TRBJ2-3; D tentatively reads TRBD1 or TRBD2 (5 bases each). The V gene's germline CDR1 is SGHTA and CDR2 FQGTGA. Trimming removed 5 bases at V and 1 base at J, with 10 bases between. This CDR3 contains 14 residues. The CDR3 loop reads CASSPLGGTDTQYF. CDR3 nucleotides: TGTGCCAGCAGCCCACTAGGGGGCACAGATACGCAGTATTTT.

V and J are TRBV27 and TRBJ1-2; unclear D gene. This CDR3 comprises 16 residues. Germline lookup yields CDR1 MNHEY and CDR2 SMNVEV (reference sequence). V lost 5 bases to trimming and J lost 0 bases, with 16 bases between them. For the CDR3, the DNA is TGTGCCAGCAGTACGAAAGTGGCAGGAGCTAACTATGGCTACACCTTC. This codes for CASSTKVAGANYGYTF.

The chain employs TRBV5-1 and TRBJ1-4; unclear D gene. The germline V gene has CDR1 SGHRS and CDR2 YFSETQ. The V end was cut by 4 bases, the J end by 8 bases, with 18 bases between. CDR3 length: 15 residues. Here the CDR3 reads CASSPVSDSREKLFF. The CDR3 region has the DNA TGCGCCAGCAGCCCCGTGTCGGACTCCCGAGAAAAACTGTTTTTT.

This clonotype appeared many times. The chain carries TRBV7-9 and TRBJ1-2; D is undetermined. The CDR3 runs 12 residues. The germline CDR1 and CDR2 sequences are SEHNR and FQNEAQ (reference sequence). V was clipped by 1 base and J by 7 bases, with 7 bases between them. In DNA form, the CDR3 reads TGTGCCAGCAGCTTAGGTTCGGGTGGCTACACCTTC. Protein sequence: CASSLGSGGYTF.

The chain joins TRBV6-1 to TRBJ1-1; D is possibly TRBD1 (6 bases). The CDR3 extends over 13 amino acids. Looked up from germline, CDR1 is MNHNS and CDR2 is SASEGT. The V end lost 7 bases, the J end lost 5 bases, and 14 bases lay between the germline ends. This CDR3 reads CASNIGGLTEAFF. For the CDR3, the DNA is TGTGCCAGCAACATAGGGGGATTGACTGAAGCTTTCTTT.

The rearrangement uses TRBV7-9 and TRBJ1-5; D gene uncertain. Trimming took 1 base from V and 3 from J, leaving 10 bases between them. The CDR3 is 15 residues long. Germline V CDR1 and CDR2: SEHNR, FQNEAQ (reference sequence). Written as DNA, the CDR3 is TGTGCCAGCAGCTTAGGTTACGGGATCAATCAGCCCCAGCATTTT. Its translation is CASSLGYGINQPQHF. The full variable domain, with the rest looked up from reference TRBV7-9 and TRBJ1-5, is DTGVSQNPRHKITKRGQNVTFRCDPISEHNRLYWYRQTLGQGPEFLTYFQNEAQLEKSRLLSDRFSAERPKGSFSTLEIQRTEQGDSAMYLCASSLGYGINQPQHFGDGTRLSIL.

The table lists this clonotype with a few counts. The CDR3 here is CASSVGQGGDEQFF. The CDR3 bases are TGTGCCAGCAGCGTCGGACAGGGCGGAGATGAGCAGTTCTTC. The chain couples TRBV9 to TRBJ2-1; TRBD1 aligns across 8 bases. V lost 2 bases to trimming and J lost 8 bases; unmatched junction nucleotides: 6. CDR1 SGDLS and CDR2 YYNGEE come from the germline V gene. There are 14 residues in the CDR3.